The 30 T cell receptor beta chains below come from one sample, sequenced in a study of cytomegalovirus exposure and HLA in healthy donors. The PCR had 60 Vbeta and 13 Jbeta primers. Sequencing used immunoSEQ multiplex PCR; TCRdb keeps in-frame clones, though not all of them. This sample yields about 78,000 clones, of which around 70% are seen a single time; approximately 10% belongs to the top ten. Material for sequencing was PBMCs. The receptors were gathered from a woman in her forties in good health and CMV-seropositive.

Written as DNA, the CDR3 is TGTGCCAGCAGCCCCCAAGATAGGAGAGGGCAGTACTTC. It specifies CASSPQDRRGQYF. The chain recombines TRBV7-8 with TRBJ2-7, with D unclear. Per the germline V gene, CDR1 is SGHVS and CDR2 is FQNEAQ. The CDR3 has 13 amino acids. Between the trimmed V and J ends, which lost 5 bases and 9 bases, there was a span of 17 bases.

This clone was detected only once. The chain uses TRBV19 and TRBJ2-3; 10 bases are a match to TRBD2. V lost 1 base, J lost 2 bases, and 9 bases stayed unmatched. The germline gives CDR1 LNHDA, CDR2 SQIVND (reference sequence). This CDR3 region has 18 residues. The CDR3 coding sequence is TGTGCCAGTAGTATAGTGGCTAGCGGGAGCGCATACACAGATACGCAGTATTTT. Its protein is CASSIVASGSAYTDTQYF.

This clone was detected only a few times. The chain combines TRBV19 with TRBJ1-1, with D tentatively TRBD1 (6 bases). Germline CDR1 is LNHDA and CDR2 is SQIVND (reference sequence). The CDR3 has 14 residues. V shed 3 bases and J shed 1 base, with 9 bases lying between them. CDR3 protein: CASSISDRNTEAFF. DNA of the CDR3: TGTGCCAGTAGTATCTCGGACAGGAACACTGAAGCTTTCTTT.

The CDR3 loop reads CASSYIRTGGLSGGHNEQFF. In DNA, the CDR3 is TGTGCCAGCTCATACATACGGACAGGGGGCCTTAGCGGGGGCCACAATGAGCAGTTCTTC. This chain connects TRBV18 to TRBJ2-1; 11 bases fit TRBD1. This CDR3 is built from 20 residues. The ends lost 5 bases at V and 5 bases at J; junction bases unmatched: 20. Germline values: CDR1 KGHSH, CDR2 LQKENI.

The rearrangement links TRBV30 to TRBJ1-5; D is ambiguous. V was shortened by 0 bases and J by 6 bases, with 6 bases between the two germline ends. Germline assignment: CDR1 GTSNPN and CDR2 SVGIG (reference sequence). This CDR3 has 12 residues. The CDR3 bases are TGTGCCTGGAGTGTAAATAGTCAGCCCCAGCATTTT. Translating gives CAWSVNSQPQHF.

The chain links TRBV6-5 to TRBJ1-4; no clear D. Germline-derived CDR1 and CDR2 are MNHEY and SVGAGI. The CDR3 totals 14 residues. The V and J ends lost 6 bases and 3 bases respectively, with 11 bases between them. For the CDR3, the DNA is TGTGCCAGCAGGAGAACAGAGTCTAATGAAAAACTGTTTTTT. The encoded protein is CASRRTESNEKLFF.

The genes are TRBV4-1 and TRBJ2-2; 8 bases line up with TRBD2. The CDR3 consists of 19 residues. V lost 0 bases to trimming and J lost 8 bases; unmatched junction nucleotides: 17. The germline gives CDR1 MGHRA, CDR2 YSYEKL. In nucleotides, the CDR3 is TGCGCCAGCAGCCAAGAGCGGAGTACAAGCGGGAGAGACAGAGGGGAGCTGTTTTTT. Encoded protein: CASSQERSTSGRDRGELFF.

The sample holds one count of this clone. The chain recombines TRBV5-5 with TRBJ1-4, with 9 bases fitting TRBD1. Germline CDR1 and CDR2: SGHKS and YYEKEE (reference sequence). The V gene end was trimmed by 0 bases and the J gene end by 7 bases; junction bases not matched to a gene: 4. This CDR3 region has 15 residues. CDR3 in amino acids: CASSLAGTGSEKLFF. CDR3 nucleotides: TGTGCCAGCAGCTTGGCCGGGACAGGGAGTGAAAAACTGTTTTTT.

V and J are TRBV6-1 and TRBJ2-1, with D maybe TRBD1 (6 bases). Trimming removed 2 bases from V and 5 bases from J, with 16 bases in between. The germline CDR1 and CDR2 sequences are MNHNS and SASEGT. The CDR3 sequence is 16 residues long. CDR3 loop: CASSEKDSLPNNEQFF. The CDR3 DNA is TGTGCCAGCAGTGAAAAGGACAGTCTCCCTAACAATGAGCAGTTCTTC.

This chain uses TRBV6-1 with TRBJ1-1; TRBD1 aligns across 7 bases. Germline V gene lookup returns CDR1 MNHNS and CDR2 SASEGT. The CDR3 runs to 15 residues. After removal of 1 base from V and 6 bases from J, the junction contained 8 bases not matched to a gene. This CDR3 is CASSEGDRANAEAFF. CDR3 coding DNA: TGTGCCAGCAGTGAAGGAGACAGGGCAAACGCTGAAGCTTTCTTT.

V is TRBV2 and J is TRBJ1-2; the D is unclear. Germline lookup yields CDR1 SNHLY and CDR2 FYNNEI. The CDR3 spans 16 residues. V was clipped by 2 bases and J by 4 bases, with 17 bases between them. The DNA for the CDR3 is TGTGCCAGCAGTGAAAGGTTCGTGGAGTACCTCTATGGCTACACCTTC. This gives the protein CASSERFVEYLYGYTF.

This clone showed up just once. This chain uses TRBV10-2 with TRBJ2-3; D possibly corresponds to TRBD2 (5 bases). The CDR3 runs to 15 residues. Trimming shortened V by 5 bases and J by 6 bases, and 18 bases separated the two germline ends. CDR1 is WSHSY and CDR2 is SAAADI in the germline V gene. The CDR3 coding sequence is TGCGCCAGCAGTACCCCGGGATCCGGATTGGATACGCAGTATTTT. Its protein product is CASSTPGSGLDTQYF.

For this clone: Other nucleotide sequences from this sample produce the same CDR3. This rearrangement joins TRBV5-1 to TRBJ2-2; D possibly corresponds to TRBD1 (6 bases). Trimming removed 4 bases at V and 2 bases at J, with 9 bases between. The CDR3 totals 14 residues. CDR1 and CDR2 from the germline V gene are SGHRS and YFSETQ. The CDR3 reads CASSVGQNTGELFF. In DNA form, the CDR3 reads TGCGCCAGCAGCGTGGGACAAAACACCGGGGAGCTGTTTTTT.

This rearrangement joins TRBV19 to TRBJ2-7; a weak D match, TRBD1 (6 bases). Per germline, CDR1 LNHDA and CDR2 SQIVND (reference sequence). Trimming left V 6 bases short and J 1 base short, with 13 bases between. The CDR3 sequence is 14 residues long. CDR3 amino acids: CASSSDRLSYEQYF. In DNA, the CDR3 is TGTGCCAGTAGCTCGGACAGACTTTCCTACGAGCAGTACTTC.

The DNA for the CDR3 is TGTGCCAGCAGTGAAGCGGCAGGGTTAGGGTACACCGGGGAGCTGTTTTTT. This translates into CASSEAAGLGYTGELFF. The genes are TRBV2 and TRBJ2-2; D may be TRBD1 (5 bases). CDR1 and CDR2 (germline): SNHLY, FYNNEI. There are 17 residues in the CDR3. V lost 0 bases, J lost 3 bases, and 14 bases lay in between.

The rearrangement uses TRBV30 and TRBJ2-5; unclear D gene. The germline V gene encodes CDR1 GTSNPN and CDR2 SVGIG (reference sequence). The V and J ends lost 1 base and 2 bases respectively, with 8 bases between them. The CDR3 is 13 residues long. The CDR3 here is CAWSANWQETQYF. CDR3 bases: TGTGCCTGGAGTGCAAACTGGCAAGAGACCCAGTACTTC.

This chain joins TRBV7-3 and TRBJ2-1; no firm D call. The CDR3 has 11 amino acids. V was shortened by 6 bases and J by 5 bases, with 5 bases between the two germline ends. The germline V gene has CDR1 SGHTA and CDR2 FQGTGA. The CDR3 DNA sequence: TGTGCCAGCAGTTCAAACAATGAGCAGTTCTTC. Its translation: CASSSNNEQFF.

The rearrangement joins TRBV2 to TRBJ2-7; possibly TRBD2 for D (6 bases). Trimming stripped 2 bases from V and 6 bases from J, with 14 bases between. The CDR3 spans 14 residues. Per the germline V gene, CDR1 is SNHLY and CDR2 is FYNNEI. CDR3: CASSEIGRGVEQYF. The CDR3 bases are TGTGCCAGCAGTGAAATCGGGAGAGGGGTCGAGCAGTACTTC.

In DNA form, the CDR3 reads TGTGCCTGGAGTGTAGGGACAGGGGGTACGAACACCGGGGAGCTGTTTTTT. Translated: CAWSVGTGGTNTGELFF. The chain recombines TRBV30 with TRBJ2-2; TRBD1 aligns across 11 bases. The CDR3 extends over 17 amino acids. V was clipped by 0 bases and J by 0 bases; unmatched bases: 3. CDR1 and CDR2 (germline): GTSNPN, SVGIG (reference sequence).

The rearrangement uses TRBV25-1 and TRBJ1-1; D possibly corresponds to TRBD1 (5 bases). V was trimmed by 6 bases and J by 1 base, leaving 6 bases between them. The CDR3 covers 12 residues. Germline V gene sequence: CDR1 MGHDK, CDR2 SYGVNS. As DNA, the CDR3 is TGTGCCAGCAGAACAGGGAACACTGAAGCTTTCTTT. Amino acids: CASRTGNTEAFF.

This clone was found once. The V call is TRBV2, the J call TRBJ1-4; TRBD1 might be the D (6 bases). Germline assignment: CDR1 SNHLY and CDR2 FYNNEI. CDR3 length: 15 amino acids. Trimming took 8 bases from V and 0 from J, leaving 13 bases between them. The CDR3 protein is CASCDRSATNEKLFF. In DNA form, the CDR3 reads TGTGCCAGCTGCGACAGGTCCGCAACTAATGAAAAACTGTTTTTT.

The chain employs TRBV5-6 and TRBJ1-2, with a tentative D call TRBD1 (6 bases). The V gene's germline CDR1 is SGHDT and CDR2 YYEEEE. The germline V and J ends were trimmed by 5 bases and 0 bases, with 11 bases remaining between them. CDR3 length: 14 residues. CDR3 amino acids: CASSPDRANYGYTF. Here the CDR3 DNA reads TGTGCCAGCAGTCCGGACAGAGCTAACTATGGCTACACCTTC.

The chain has TRBV30 and TRBJ2-2, with 8 bases aligning to TRBD1. CDR3 length: 14 residues. Germline CDR1 is GTSNPN and CDR2 is SVGIG (reference sequence). V lost 3 bases, J lost 7 bases, and 7 bases stayed unmatched. The CDR3 region has the DNA TGTGCCTGGAGATGGGGACAGGTGATCGGGGAGCTGTTTTTT. This sequence encodes CAWRWGQVIGELFF.

The chain has TRBV6-5 and TRBJ1-2; TRBD1 matches 7 bases. This CDR3 comprises 14 residues. V gave up 4 bases and J gave up 2 bases; unmatched junction bases: 4. The germline V gene encodes CDR1 MNHEY and CDR2 SVGAGI. As DNA, the CDR3 is TGTGCCAGCAGTTGGGGACAGAAAAACTATGGCTACACCTTC. Encoded protein: CASSWGQKNYGYTF.

The chain combines TRBV5-4 with TRBJ2-1; 8 bases align to TRBD2. The CDR3 contains 16 residues. V lost 0 bases and J lost 7; bases outside the gene matches: 9. The germline CDR1 and CDR2 sequences are SGHNT and YYREEE (reference sequence). The DNA for the CDR3 is TGTGCCAGCAGCTTGGCAGCGGGAGCCGGGGGGAATGAGCAGTTCTTC. It yields the protein CASSLAAGAGGNEQFF. Filled out from reference TRBV5-4 and TRBJ2-1, the complete variable domain reads ETGVTQSPTHLIKTRGQQVTLRCSSQSGHNTVSWYQQALGQGPQFIFQYYREEENGRGNFPPRFSGLQFPNYSSELNVNALELDDSALYLCASSLAAGAGGNEQFFGPGTRLTVL.

V is TRBV30 and J is TRBJ2-7; 13 bases map to TRBD2. From germline, CDR1 is GTSNPN and CDR2 SVGIG (reference sequence). V gave up 1 base and J gave up 6 bases; unmatched junction bases: 6. The CDR3 is 15 residues long. The CDR3 sequence: CAWSAGLAGVREQYF. CDR3 in DNA: TGTGCCTGGAGTGCCGGACTAGCGGGAGTCCGCGAGCAGTACTTC.

The chain joins TRBV2 to TRBJ1-2; 8 nucleotides align to TRBD1. CDR1 and CDR2 (germline): SNHLY, FYNNEI. CDR3 length: 15 amino acids. The V and J ends lost 7 bases and 2 bases, in that order; junction bases with no gene match: 9. The CDR3 bases are TGTGCCAGCATCCTTCCCGGGACAGGAAACTATGGCTACACCTTC. Residues: CASILPGTGNYGYTF.

The chain carries TRBV30 and TRBJ2-7; 15 bases line up with TRBD2. CDR3 length: 15 residues. V was pared by 1 base and J by 8 bases, with 6 bases of the junction left unmatched. Germline-derived CDR1 and CDR2 are GTSNPN and SVGIG (reference sequence). In DNA form, the CDR3 reads TGTGCCTGGAGTGGGAAGGGACTAGCGGGAGGTCAGCAGTACTTC. It codes for CAWSGKGLAGGQQYF.

The table lists this clone with a count of one. The gene calls are TRBV7-2 and TRBJ1-2; 7 bases fit TRBD1. The V and J ends lost 5 bases and 7 bases, in that order; junction bases with no gene match: 13. Germline lookup yields CDR1 SGHTA and CDR2 FQGNSA. The CDR3 runs to 15 residues. The CDR3 DNA follows: TGTGCCAGCAGCCCCGACCCGACAGGGATGGTTGGCTACACCTTC. Protein product: CASSPDPTGMVGYTF.

This rearrangement joins TRBV7-9 to TRBJ1-1; tentatively, D is TRBD1 (5 bases). The germline V gene encodes CDR1 SEHNR and CDR2 FQNEAQ (reference sequence). The V gene lost 5 bases and the J gene lost 5 bases, with 18 bases spanning the gap. The CDR3 totals 15 residues. The CDR3 DNA follows: TGTGCCAGCAGCGGATTAGTTCAGGGTCGGACTGAAGCTTTCTTT. Its protein is CASSGLVQGRTEAFF.